These T cell receptor beta chains were read from a single sample in a study of OX40 agonist ivuxolimab in advanced cancers. Profiling relied on immunoSEQ multiplex PCR, and the TCRdb table lists in-frame clones only, not all of them. The sample includes tens of thousands of clones, 65% to 90% of them seen just once. The sample in question was CD4+ or CD8+ T cells sorted from blood, obtained in a trial of the OX40 agonist ivuxolimab. The receptor set was obtained from an adult with an advanced solid tumor such as melanoma, head and neck, liver or kidney cancer. Each CDR3 is given with its conserved first and last residue. A D gene is named only where the DNA matches it firmly. The size of a clone is reported for some rows only, either as once, few or many, or as a class for expanded clones.

j_gene: TRBJ1-2
d_gene: TRBD1
len: 17
v_gene: TRBV4-1
abundance: NA
CDR3nt: TGCGCCAGCAGCCAAGACGGAGACAGGGGACGAGGGGGGGGCTACACCTTC
CDR3aa: CASSQDGDRGRGGGYTF

j_gene: TRBJ1-5
d_gene: NA
len: 15
v_gene: TRBV6-5
abundance: NA
CDR3nt: TGTGCCAGCAGTAATCGGACAGCGCCTTGGCAGCCCCAGCATTTT
CDR3aa: CASSNRTAPWQPQHF

j_gene: TRBJ1-2
d_gene: TRBD1
len: 15
v_gene: TRBV11-3
abundance: NA
CDR3nt: TGTGCCAGCAGCTCCGGGACAGGGGGGACCTATGGCTACACCTTC
CDR3aa: CASSSGTGGTYGYTF

j_gene: TRBJ2-7
d_gene: NA
len: 14
v_gene: TRBV21-1
abundance: NA
CDR3nt: TGTGCCAGCAGCTCGTCGGGACAGGGTGAAGAGCAGTACTTC
CDR3aa: CASSSSGQGEEQYF

j_gene: TRBJ1-6
d_gene: TRBD1
len: 15
v_gene: TRBV18
abundance: once
CDR3nt: TGTGCCAGCTCAGACGACAGGGGTAGAGGAGCACCCCTCCACTTT
CDR3aa: CASSDDRGRGAPLHF

j_gene: TRBJ1-2
d_gene: NA
len: 15
v_gene: TRBV30
abundance: NA
CDR3nt: TGTGCCTGGAGGAACCGTGCTCGGTCGGGCTATGGCTACACCTTC
CDR3aa: CAWRNRARSGYGYTF

j_gene: TRBJ1-2
d_gene: TRBD1
len: 14
v_gene: TRBV10-3
abundance: NA
CDR3nt: TGTGCCATCAGCCAGGGGGCTAGGGACTATGGCTACACCTTC
CDR3aa: CAISQGARDYGYTF

j_gene: TRBJ1-2
d_gene: TRBD1
len: 16
v_gene: TRBV27
abundance: NA
CDR3nt: TGTGCCAGCAGTTTCGGAACAGGGGGCTCTAACTATGGCTACACCTTC
CDR3aa: CASSFGTGGSNYGYTF

j_gene: TRBJ1-1
d_gene: NA
len: 14
v_gene: TRBV5-6
abundance: NA
CDR3nt: TGTGCCAGCAGCTCATTAGCAGAGAACACTGAAGCTTTCTTT
CDR3aa: CASSSLAENTEAFF

j_gene: TRBJ2-3
d_gene: NA
len: 12
v_gene: TRBV5-6
abundance: NA
CDR3nt: TGTGCCAGCAGCTTAGGGGGGTATACGCAGTATTTT
CDR3aa: CASSLGGYTQYF

j_gene: TRBJ1-1
d_gene: TRBD1
len: 16
v_gene: TRBV7-8
abundance: NA
CDR3nt: TGTGCCAGCAGCTTGGTATACAGGGGGACGGACACTGAAGCTTTCTTT
CDR3aa: CASSLVYRGTDTEAFF

j_gene: TRBJ1-1
d_gene: TRBD1
len: 13
v_gene: TRBV5-4
abundance: NA
CDR3nt: TGTGCCAGCAGCCGGACAGGGAATCCTGAAGCTTTCTTT
CDR3aa: CASSRTGNPEAFF

j_gene: TRBJ1-5
d_gene: NA
len: 16
v_gene: TRBV5-6
abundance: NA
CDR3nt: TGTGCCAGCAGCTTGCGTGCGACAGGCGCCAATCAGCCCCAGCATTTT
CDR3aa: CASSLRATGANQPQHF

j_gene: TRBJ1-2
d_gene: NA
len: 11
v_gene: TRBV25-1
abundance: NA
CDR3nt: TGTGCCAGCTTCCAAGTGGGTGGCTACACCTTC
CDR3aa: CASFQVGGYTF

j_gene: TRBJ1-2
d_gene: NA
len: 13
v_gene: TRBV10-3
abundance: NA
CDR3nt: TGTGCCATCAGTCTCCGCGACACCTATGGCTACACCTTC
CDR3aa: CAISLRDTYGYTF

j_gene: TRBJ1-4
d_gene: TRBD1
len: 17
v_gene: TRBV7-9
abundance: NA
CDR3nt: TGTGCCAGCAGCTCCCTCGCGGACAGGGCCTCTAATGAAAAACTGTTTTTT
CDR3aa: CASSSLADRASNEKLFF